A single sample is the source of the 24 T cell receptor beta chains below, sequenced in a study of T cells in Graves' hyperthyroidism and ophthalmopathy. RNA transcripts yielded amplified TCR beta CDR3 regions. The TCR CDR3 first-round RT-PCR relied on the HTBI primer set. Via MiXCR, TCRdb re-called the multiplex PCR reads, giving one row per CDR3 protein. The repertoire holds over 250,000 distinct CDR3 sequences, 20% to 25% seen once, with around 28% in the top ten. The sequenced material came from blood. The receptor set was obtained from a man between 40 and 49 years old with Graves' hyperthyroidism that later progressed to Graves' ophthalmopathy.

This clonotype was seen many times. This rearrangement joins TRBV5-1 to TRBJ2-7; D unresolved. Trimming shortened V by 0 bases and J by 2 bases, and 9 bases separated the two germline ends. Looked up from germline, CDR1 is SGHRS and CDR2 is YFSETQ. CDR3 length: 14 amino acids. As DNA, the CDR3 is TGCGCCAGCAGCTTGGCTACGGAAGCCTACGAGCAGTACTTC. This codes for CASSLATEAYEQYF.

This clonotype was found many times. This rearrangement joins TRBV28 to TRBJ2-7; 7 bases are a match to TRBD1. Trimming took 9 bases from V and 0 from J; bases not matched to a gene: 11. The germline V gene has CDR1 MDHEN and CDR2 SYDVKM. The CDR3 is made up of 15 amino acids. The CDR3 protein is CASTVSPGGSYEQYF. Written as DNA, the CDR3 is TGTGCCAGTACAGTTTCCCCAGGGGGCTCCTACGAGCAGTACTTC.

The sample holds many counts of this clonotype. The chain joins TRBV12-3 or TRBV12-4 to TRBJ2-2, with TRBD2 as a possible D gene (6 bases). The V end was cut by 5 bases, the J end by 3 bases, with 7 bases between. CDR3 length equals 13 residues. CDR3 sequence: CASSRLDTGELFF. The CDR3 coding sequence is TGTGCCAGCAGTCGACTAGACACCGGGGAGCTGTTTTTT.

This clonotype has a count of ten or more. The chain combines TRBV5-1 with TRBJ2-7, with 11 bases that match TRBD2. Germline V gene data show CDR1 as SGHRS and CDR2 as YFSETQ. With V trimmed by 4 bases and J by 1 base, 7 bases remained unmatched. The CDR3 consists of 16 residues. The CDR3 coding sequence is TGCGCCAGCAGCCCTGGGGGACTAGCGGATTCCTACGAGCAGTACTTC. It translates to CASSPGGLADSYEQYF.

The chain has TRBV12-3 or TRBV12-4 and TRBJ1-5; D might be TRBD1 (6 bases). The CDR3 covers 15 residues. Trimming cost V 5 bases and J 2 bases, with 13 bases left between them. In DNA form, the CDR3 reads TGTGCCAGCAGTATGGACAGTACGGGCAATCAGCCCCAGCATTTT. Translation gives CASSMDSTGNQPQHF.

This chain joins TRBV6-2 or TRBV6-3 and TRBJ1-1; 8 nucleotides match TRBD1. J was trimmed by 3 bases and V by 6 bases; bases with no gene match: 12. The CDR3 extends over 16 amino acids. Germline V gives CDR1 MNHEY, CDR2 SVGEGT. The CDR3 region is CASSSPPGTGDTEAFF. The CDR3, as DNA: TGTGCCAGCAGCTCCCCCCCCGGGACAGGAGACACTGAAGCTTTCTTT.

This clonotype turned up a few times. The chain is built from TRBV5-1 and TRBJ2-7; a weak D match, TRBD2 (6 bases). V was shortened by 0 bases and J by 4 bases, with 14 bases between the two germline ends. The CDR3 is 15 amino acids. Per the germline V gene, CDR1 is SGHRS and CDR2 is YFSETQ. The CDR3 bases are TGCGCCAGCAGCTTGGCCGGGGGAGTGGGTTACGAGCAGTACTTC. Its protein is CASSLAGGVGYEQYF. Filled out from reference TRBV5-1 and TRBJ2-7, the complete variable domain reads KAGVTQTPRYLIKTRGQQVTLSCSPISGHRSVSWYQQTPGQGLQFLFEYFSETQRNKGNFPGRFSGRQFSNSRSEMNVSTLELGDSALYLCASSLAGGVGYEQYFGPGTRLTVT.

In its sample, this clonotype was seen many times. The rearrangement joins TRBV29-1 to TRBJ1-2; 9 bases fit TRBD1. Looked up from germline, CDR1 is SQVTM and CDR2 is ANQGSEA. The CDR3 runs to 14 residues. The V and J ends lost 4 bases and 8 bases, in that order; junction bases with no gene match: 11. CDR3: CSVGVGQGFGGYTF. DNA for the CDR3: TGCAGCGTTGGGGTCGGACAGGGGTTCGGCGGCTACACCTTC.

This chain connects TRBV19 to TRBJ1-3; D remains unclear. Germline CDR1 reads LNHDA; CDR2 reads SQIVND (reference sequence). Trimming took off 7 bases at V and 8 bases at J, with 15 bases between the two ends. This CDR3 has 13 residues. CDR3 sequence reads: CASMEGGGHTIYF. For the CDR3, the DNA is TGTGCCAGTATGGAGGGCGGCGGCCACACCATATATTTT.

This clonotype turned up a few times. The chain recombines TRBV6-4 with TRBJ1-2; the D gene is possibly TRBD1 (5 bases). The germline V gene encodes CDR1 MRHNA and CDR2 SNTAGT. The CDR3 extends over 14 amino acids. V was trimmed by 0 bases and J by 14 bases, leaving 19 bases between them. CDR3 sequence reads: CASSDSRGQGEKTF. For the CDR3, the DNA is TGTGCCAGCAGTGACTCGCGGGGCCAGGGTGAAAAAACCTTC.

This clonotype came up many times. The CDR3 reads CASSLGDRGLNNSPLHF. The CDR3 DNA sequence: TGTGCCAGCAGCTTAGGTGACAGGGGGTTAAATAATTCACCCCTCCACTTT. This chain uses TRBV7-2 with TRBJ1-6, with TRBD1 matching 9 bases. The CDR3 sequence is 17 residues long. V lost 1 base, J lost 5 bases, and 6 bases stayed unmatched. The germline V gene encodes CDR1 SGHTA and CDR2 FQGNSA.

This clonotype showed up just once. The chain's CDR3 is CASSLGPNNQPQHF. The CDR3 nucleotides are TGTGCCAGCAGCTTAGGTCCGAACAATCAGCCCCAGCATTTT. V usage is TRBV7-2 and J usage is TRBJ1-5; unclear D gene. Trimming cost V 1 base and J 3 bases, with 7 bases left between them. The germline gives CDR1 SGHTA, CDR2 FQGNSA. CDR3 size: 14 residues.

This sequence joins TRBV6-5 and TRBJ2-5; D may be TRBD2 (6 bases). V dropped 2 bases and J dropped 1 base, with 8 bases sitting between them. The germline V gene has CDR1 MNHEY and CDR2 SVGAGI. CDR3 length equals 14 residues. The CDR3, as DNA: TGTGCCAGCAGTTACGCGGGGACCCAAGAGACCCAGTACTTC. Translation gives CASSYAGTQETQYF.

The V and J genes are TRBV6-2 or TRBV6-3 and TRBJ1-2; the D gene is possibly TRBD1 (6 bases). Germline V gives CDR1 MNHEY, CDR2 SVGEGT. V was pared by 0 bases and J by 2 bases, with 13 bases between. The CDR3 runs to 16 residues. CDR3 sequence: CASSYSKQGGNYGYTF. The CDR3 nucleotides are TGTGCCAGCAGTTACTCGAAACAGGGCGGGAACTATGGCTACACCTTC.

The V call is TRBV6-1, the J call TRBJ1-1, with D perhaps matching TRBD1 (6 bases). The V end lost 6 bases, the J end lost 1 base, and 12 bases lay between the germline ends. In germline, CDR1 is MNHNS, CDR2 SASEGT. This CDR3 is built from 14 residues. The CDR3 sequence is CASRTYRENTEAFF. Here the CDR3 DNA reads TGTGCCAGCAGAACCTACAGGGAGAACACTGAAGCTTTCTTT.

This clonotype showed up just a few times. CDR3: CASSRGAGTGELFF. CDR3 sequence (DNA): TGTGCCAGCAGCCGCGGTGCGGGCACCGGGGAGCTGTTTTTT. The chain couples TRBV6-1 to TRBJ2-2, with D perhaps matching TRBD2 (5 bases). The V gene's germline CDR1 is MNHNS and CDR2 SASEGT. V was clipped by 6 bases and J by 4 bases, with 12 bases between them. CDR3 size: 14 residues.

The chain recombines TRBV12-3 or TRBV12-4 with TRBJ1-1; no firm D call. Trimming removed 3 bases from V and 1 base from J, with 12 bases in between. The CDR3 totals 15 residues. The CDR3, as DNA: TGTGCCAGCAGTTTGGGCGCGGGGTCGAACACTGAAGCTTTCTTT. This translates into CASSLGAGSNTEAFF.

This chain connects TRBV12-3 or TRBV12-4 to TRBJ1-3, with 7 positions matching TRBD1. The J segment lost 1 base and the V segment lost 5 bases, leaving 5 bases of the junction unmatched. The CDR3 has 15 amino acids. The CDR3, as DNA: TGTGCCAGCAGTCCAGGGGGGAATTCTGGAAACACCATATATTTT. The encoded protein is CASSPGGNSGNTIYF.

CDR3 region: CASRSHRGRGETQYF. CDR3 DNA: TGTGCCAGCAGGTCCCACAGGGGGCGCGGAGAGACCCAGTACTTC. The chain has TRBV6-1 and TRBJ2-5; 9 bases agree with TRBD1. CDR1 is MNHNS and CDR2 is SASEGT in the germline V gene. Trimming at V came to 6 bases and at J to 4 bases, leaving 9 bases not matched to a gene. This CDR3 has 15 amino acids.

V gene TRBV11-2 combines with J gene TRBJ1-2; TRBD1 matches 7 bases. Germline V lookup: CDR1 SGHAT, CDR2 FQNNGV. With V trimmed by 0 bases and J by 3 bases, 7 bases remained unmatched. The CDR3 length is 16 residues. This CDR3 reads CASSLEATGTDYGYTF. CDR3 DNA: TGTGCCAGCAGCTTAGAGGCGACAGGGACGGACTATGGCTACACCTTC.

The V and J genes are TRBV6-1 and TRBJ2-5; D is ambiguous. Trimming removed 4 bases at V and 1 base at J, with 7 bases between. This CDR3 has 13 residues. Germline V gene lookup returns CDR1 MNHNS and CDR2 SASEGT. This chain's CDR3 is CASSGPGQETQYF. The CDR3 nucleotides are TGTGCCAGCAGTGGGCCGGGCCAAGAGACCCAGTACTTC.

The chain employs TRBV6-5 and TRBJ1-1; D is ambiguous. Germline CDR1 reads MNHEY; CDR2 reads SVGAGI. This CDR3 is built from 15 residues. Trimming cost V 2 bases and J 1 base, with 11 bases left between them. As DNA, the CDR3 is TGTGCCAGCAGTTACACTAGCACAGCGAACACTGAAGCTTTCTTT. This codes for CASSYTSTANTEAFF.

In its sample, this clonotype was seen many times. The V and J genes are TRBV5-1 and TRBJ2-7; TRBD2 agrees at 7 bases. This CDR3 region has 14 residues. CDR1 SGHRS and CDR2 YFSETQ come from the germline V gene. The trim removed 0 bases at V and 1 base at J, leaving 1 base unmatched. The DNA of the CDR3 is TGCGCCAGCAGCTTGGACGGGAGGTCCTACGAGCAGTACTTC. It translates to CASSLDGRSYEQYF.

This clonotype has a handful of counts. This rearrangement joins TRBV5-1 to TRBJ2-5, with TRBD2 identical over 10 bases. The length of the CDR3 is 14 residues. The V gene's germline CDR1 is SGHRS and CDR2 YFSETQ. V shed 2 bases and J 3 bases; nucleotides not matched to a gene: 1. DNA of the CDR3: TGCGCCAGCAGCTTTACTAGCGGGAAAGAGACCCAGTACTTC. Encoded protein: CASSFTSGKETQYF. The full variable domain, with the rest looked up from reference TRBV5-1 and TRBJ2-5, is KAGVTQTPRYLIKTRGQQVTLSCSPISGHRSVSWYQQTPGQGLQFLFEYFSETQRNKGNFPGRFSGRQFSNSRSEMNVSTLELGDSALYLCASSFTSGKETQYFGPGTRLLVL.